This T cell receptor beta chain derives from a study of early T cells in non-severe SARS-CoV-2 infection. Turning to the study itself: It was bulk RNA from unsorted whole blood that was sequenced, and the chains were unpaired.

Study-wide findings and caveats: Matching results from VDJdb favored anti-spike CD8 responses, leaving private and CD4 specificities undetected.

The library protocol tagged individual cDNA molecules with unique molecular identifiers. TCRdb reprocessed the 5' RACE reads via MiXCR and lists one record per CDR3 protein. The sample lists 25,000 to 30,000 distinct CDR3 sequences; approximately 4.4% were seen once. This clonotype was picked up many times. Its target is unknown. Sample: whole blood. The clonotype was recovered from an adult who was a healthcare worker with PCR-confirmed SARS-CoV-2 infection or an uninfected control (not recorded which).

CDR3 nucleotides: TGTGCCAGCAGATCTAGGGAAGAGACCCAGTACTTC. This gives the protein CASRSREETQYF. The V gene is TRBV3-1, the J gene TRBJ2-5; D is unresolved. Germline values: CDR1 LGHDT, CDR2 YNNKEL (reference sequence). This CDR3 has 12 amino acids. The germline V and J ends were trimmed by 6 bases and 3 bases, with 8 bases remaining between them.